This T cell receptor beta chain was sequenced for a study of OX40 agonist ivuxolimab in advanced cancers. Study observations and caveats: CD4+ T cells averaged fewer expanded clones than CD8+ T cells.

In the case of this clone: Its antigen remains unknown.

Here immunoSEQ multiplex PCR was the method, and the copy in TCRdb shows in-frame clones only, minus some. The sample yields under 8,000 clones, roughly 85% seen once. From germline, CDR1 is SGHRS and CDR2 YFSETQ. Trimming removed 0 bases from V and 3 bases from J, with 9 bases in between. The CDR3 contains 14 residues. The chain employs TRBV5-1 and TRBJ2-5; the D gene is possibly TRBD2 (6 bases). The clonotype comes from an adult with an advanced solid tumor such as melanoma, head and neck, liver or kidney cancer. The source material was CD4+ or CD8+ T cells sorted from blood, sampled in a trial of the OX40 agonist ivuxolimab. The CDR3 is CASSLVAGKETQYF. As DNA, the CDR3 is TGCGCCAGCAGCTTGGTTGCGGGGAAAGAGACCCAGTACTTC.